These T cell receptor beta chains were read from a single sample in a study of T cells in Graves' hyperthyroidism and ophthalmopathy. TCRdb processed the multiplex PCR reads anew with MiXCR; each CDR3 protein has one entry. The table records over 400,000 distinct CDR3 sequences, less than 25% of them present only once. Sample: blood. The receptors come from a woman between 65 and 79 years old with Graves' ophthalmopathy. CDR3s leave out the opening cysteine and the closing phenylalanine or tryptophan. Fields, in order: V gene, J gene, CDR3 protein.

v_call: TRBV6-1; j_call: TRBJ2-7; cdr3_aa: ASSSRGSGIFEQY
v_call: TRBV28; j_call: TRBJ1-4; cdr3_aa: ASSPGGINEKLF
v_call: TRBV3-1; j_call: TRBJ1-6; cdr3_aa: ASSTHSGQPLH
v_call: TRBV7-2; j_call: TRBJ2-1; cdr3_aa: ASTLVDEQF
v_call: TRBV28; j_call: TRBJ1-3; cdr3_aa: ASSLVGQHSGNTIY
v_call: TRBV6-1; j_call: TRBJ1-5; cdr3_aa: ASSATETNQPQH
v_call: TRBV20-1; j_call: TRBJ1-1; cdr3_aa: SARDPRGNTEAF
v_call: TRBV28; j_call: TRBJ2-7; cdr3_aa: ASSPPSTYEQY
v_call: TRBV5-1; j_call: TRBJ1-1; cdr3_aa: ASSLGSLRVTEAF
v_call: TRBV5-1; j_call: TRBJ2-5; cdr3_aa: ASSLGRGKETQY
v_call: TRBV2; j_call: TRBJ1-6; cdr3_aa: ASSERGGANSPLH
v_call: TRBV20-1; j_call: TRBJ2-1; cdr3_aa: SAYGLAGGNEQF
v_call: TRBV29-1; j_call: TRBJ2-2; cdr3_aa: SVAEGRNTGELF
v_call: TRBV20-1; j_call: TRBJ1-2; cdr3_aa: SARDTQGSRYGYT
v_call: TRBV27; j_call: TRBJ1-3; cdr3_aa: ASRSTGVRGNTIY
v_call: TRBV30; j_call: TRBJ1-3; cdr3_aa: AWAPGNTIY
v_call: TRBV7-9; j_call: TRBJ2-5; cdr3_aa: ASSLDQGLGETQY
v_call: TRBV6-2/TRBV6-3; j_call: TRBJ2-1; cdr3_aa: ASRVQWGPYNEQF
v_call: TRBV7-8; j_call: TRBJ2-2; cdr3_aa: ASSTGPSGTGELF
v_call: TRBV27; j_call: TRBJ2-2; cdr3_aa: ASASLAGVPGELF
v_call: TRBV15; j_call: TRBJ2-2; cdr3_aa: ATSRVSGINTGELF
v_call: TRBV4-3; j_call: TRBJ2-2; cdr3_aa: ASSQGQGAGALF
v_call: TRBV28; j_call: TRBJ2-2; cdr3_aa: ASSFWVGELF
v_call: TRBV11-2; j_call: TRBJ1-4; cdr3_aa: ASSASGAGTPGKLF
v_call: TRBV11-1; j_call: TRBJ1-1; cdr3_aa: ASSLWQGDTEAF
v_call: TRBV9; j_call: TRBJ2-5; cdr3_aa: ASSVAPVQETQY
v_call: TRBV11-2; j_call: TRBJ2-3; cdr3_aa: ASSFNTRQDTQY
v_call: TRBV20-1; j_call: TRBJ2-7; cdr3_aa: SARAASGRSREQY
v_call: TRBV5-5; j_call: TRBJ1-2; cdr3_aa: ASSFPGRNYGYT
v_call: TRBV2; j_call: TRBJ2-7; cdr3_aa: ASRPSGGTSYEQY
v_call: TRBV28; j_call: TRBJ2-1; cdr3_aa: ASSALANSYNEQF
v_call: TRBV29-1; j_call: TRBJ2-2; cdr3_aa: SLRTSGSYTGELF
v_call: TRBV12-3/TRBV12-4; j_call: TRBJ2-1; cdr3_aa: ASSRRAGYNEQF
v_call: TRBV18; j_call: TRBJ1-1; cdr3_aa: ASASERIGDTEAF
v_call: TRBV6-2/TRBV6-3; j_call: TRBJ1-2; cdr3_aa: ASSRTSHSYGYT
v_call: TRBV7-9; j_call: TRBJ2-1; cdr3_aa: ASSSSGRGYEQF
v_call: TRBV28; j_call: TRBJ2-2; cdr3_aa: ASIKDRGLTGELF
v_call: TRBV24-1; j_call: TRBJ1-1; cdr3_aa: ATKGGGLNTEAF
v_call: TRBV19; j_call: TRBJ2-7; cdr3_aa: ASSKTGLSYEQY
v_call: TRBV19; j_call: TRBJ2-1; cdr3_aa: ASSIRRLAGVSEQF
v_call: TRBV12-3/TRBV12-4; j_call: TRBJ2-3; cdr3_aa: ASSPPRIAGVSDTQY
v_call: TRBV3-1; j_call: TRBJ1-1; cdr3_aa: ASSQGGTGGTEAF
v_call: TRBV12-5; j_call: TRBJ2-1; cdr3_aa: ASGLVQWGKASRIDEQF
v_call: TRBV7-2; j_call: TRBJ2-2; cdr3_aa: ASSSAGANTGELF
v_call: TRBV4-1; j_call: TRBJ1-5; cdr3_aa: ASSQARTSNQPQH
v_call: TRBV28; j_call: TRBJ1-6; cdr3_aa: ASSPGGGIDNSPLH
v_call: TRBV3-1; j_call: TRBJ1-2; cdr3_aa: ASSLTGVYGYT
v_call: TRBV6-5; j_call: TRBJ1-1; cdr3_aa: ASSYAENTEAF
v_call: TRBV12-3/TRBV12-4; j_call: TRBJ1-1; cdr3_aa: ASSWQEGTEAF
v_call: TRBV28; j_call: TRBJ1-1; cdr3_aa: ASSSSGSGVEAF